One and the same sample provided the 25 T cell receptor beta chains below, sequenced in a study of blood T cell repertoires in COVID-19. This table comes from immunoSEQ multiplex PCR, and its TCRdb copy is limited to in-frame clones, with some not included. The repertoire includes 250,000 to 300,000 clones, around 86% of them detected once, and 3.6% sits in the top ten. The sequenced sample was peripheral blood. Receptors were obtained from a man younger than 35 with active or convalescent COVID-19.

DNA for the CDR3: TGTGCCAGCAGCCAAGAGGGACTAGGTGCGTATTTT. Its translation is CASSQEGLGAYF. J is TRBJ2-3 and V is TRBV3-1 (or the pseudogene TRBV3-2), with 8 bases identical to TRBD2. V trimming: 0 bases; J trimming: 14 bases; junction bases outside the gene matches: 4. The CDR3 contains 12 residues. Germline values: CDR1 LGHDT, CDR2 YNNKEL (reference sequence).

CDR3 amino acids: CASSLAGYGYTF. The CDR3 nucleotides are TGTGCCAGCAGCTTGGCCGGTTATGGCTACACCTTC. This rearrangement joins TRBV5-4 to TRBJ1-2; D is unclear. The V end lost 0 bases, the J end lost 5 bases, and 5 bases lay between the germline ends. There are 12 residues in the CDR3. CDR1 is SGHNT, CDR2 YYREEE, per germline (reference sequence).

CDR3 protein: CASSLDRGRWGTQYF. CDR3 in DNA: TGTGCCAGCAGCCTGGACAGGGGTAGATGGGGTACGCAGTATTTT. This chain connects TRBV28 to TRBJ2-3; 9 bases line up with TRBD1. The CDR3 length is 15 residues. V shed 6 bases, J shed 8 bases, and the junction held 12 bases outside the gene matches. Germline CDR1 MDHEN, CDR2 SYDVKM.

Worth noting for this clone: Other DNA variants within this sample encode the same CDR3. V and J are TRBV29-1 and TRBJ2-5, with 11 nucleotides matching TRBD2. Per the germline V gene, CDR1 is SQVTM and CDR2 is ANQGSEA. J was trimmed by 2 bases and V by 7 bases; bases with no gene match: 3. The CDR3 has 13 amino acids. The CDR3 region has the DNA TGCAGCGCTGGGACTAGCGGACAAGAGACCCAGTACTTC. Protein product: CSAGTSGQETQYF. Based on the CDR3 plus reference TRBV29-1 and TRBJ2-5, the full variable domain is SAVISQKPSRDICQRGTSLTIQCQVDSQVTMMFWYRQQPGQSLTLIATANQGSEATYESGFVIDKFPISRPNLTFSTLTVSNMSPEDSSIYLCSAGTSGQETQYFGPGTRLLVL.

V gene TRBV9 combines with J gene TRBJ2-3; TRBD1 matches 9 bases. Trimming cost V 4 bases and J 6 bases; bases outside gene matches: 9. Germline CDR1 SGDLS, CDR2 YYNGEE. This CDR3 has 15 amino acids. The chain's CDR3 is CASSFGQGKGDTQYF. In DNA form, the CDR3 reads TGTGCCAGCAGCTTTGGACAGGGGAAGGGGGATACGCAGTATTTT.

The J gene is TRBJ2-3, the V gene TRBV5-6; 9 bases line up with TRBD1. Germline V gene sequence: CDR1 SGHDT, CDR2 YYEEEE. The CDR3 is 16 residues long. Germline trimming cut 4 bases from V and 1 base from J; bases unmatched to any gene: 7. The CDR3 DNA reads as TGTGCCAGCAGCCGAGGAAGACAGGGGGGCACAGATACGCAGTATTTT. Its protein product is CASSRGRQGGTDTQYF.

The chain links TRBV29-1 to TRBJ2-5; D is unresolved. The V gene lost 4 bases and the J gene lost 2 bases, with 8 bases spanning the gap. Germline CDR1 and CDR2: SQVTM and ANQGSEA. The CDR3 length is 12 residues. CDR3 bases: TGCAGCGTTGGGTACAATCAAGAGACCCAGTACTTC. Encoded protein: CSVGYNQETQYF.

The V call is TRBV7-2, the J call TRBJ2-3; 7 bases agree with TRBD1. This CDR3 comprises 15 residues. V lost 2 bases and J lost 5; bases outside the gene matches: 7. Germline CDR1 reads SGHTA; CDR2 reads FQGNSA. The CDR3 coding sequence is TGTGCCAGCAGCTTAAGGACAGGCACGCAAGATACGCAGTATTTT. Translation gives CASSLRTGTQDTQYF.

The chain combines TRBV7-3 with TRBJ2-3; the D is unclear. The CDR3 is made up of 14 amino acids. Germline CDR1 and CDR2: SGHTA and FQGTGA. The germline V and J ends were trimmed by 4 bases and 0 bases, with 8 bases remaining between them. CDR3 in amino acids: CASSYQHSTDTQYF. The CDR3 nucleotides read TGTGCCAGCAGCTATCAACACAGCACAGATACGCAGTATTTT. Combining the CDR3 with reference TRBV7-3 and TRBJ2-3 gives the whole variable domain GAGVSQTPSNKVTEKGKYVELRCDPISGHTALYWYRQSLGQGPEFLIYFQGTGAADDSGLPNDRFFAVRPEGSVSTLKIQRTERGDSAVYLCASSYQHSTDTQYFGPGTRLTVL.

This clone was seen more than once but under ten times. The same CDR3 also results from other DNA sequences found in this sample. CDR3 DNA sequence: TGCGCCAGCAGCTTAGCGGGAGGAGAGACCCAGTACTTC. It encodes CASSLAGGETQYF. This sequence joins TRBV5-1 and TRBJ2-5, with 9 nucleotides matching TRBD2. The trim removed 2 bases at V and 4 bases at J, leaving 0 bases unmatched. From germline, CDR1 is SGHRS and CDR2 YFSETQ. The CDR3 length is 13 residues.

This clone was detected only a few times. The V and J genes are TRBV7-2 and TRBJ2-7; D is undetermined. The CDR3 covers 14 residues. The V gene's germline CDR1 is SGHTA and CDR2 FQGNSA. Trimming took 0 bases from V and 6 from J, leaving 12 bases between them. The CDR3 reads CASSLAGRLGEQYF. The CDR3 DNA is TGTGCCAGCAGCTTAGCGGGTAGACTTGGCGAGCAGTACTTC.

The gene calls are TRBV6-5 and TRBJ2-7; TRBD2 is a possible D gene (6 bases). Germline CDR1 MNHEY, CDR2 SVGAGI. V was trimmed by 6 bases and J by 0 bases, leaving 15 bases between them. This CDR3 comprises 15 residues. Here the CDR3 reads CASRRGALSSYEQYF. CDR3 in DNA: TGTGCCAGCAGACGCGGGGCCCTGAGCTCCTACGAGCAGTACTTC.

The CDR3 here is CASSFPQKTDTQYF. The CDR3, as DNA: TGCGCCAGCAGCTTCCCGCAGAAAACAGATACGCAGTATTTT. The chain employs TRBV5-1 and TRBJ2-3, with D hard to call. The CDR3 totals 14 residues. V lost 2 bases and J 3 bases, leaving 10 bases between the germline ends. Germline-derived CDR1 and CDR2 are SGHRS and YFSETQ.

V usage is TRBV3-1 (or the pseudogene TRBV3-2) and J usage is TRBJ2-1; TRBD2 aligns across 9 bases. V lost 4 bases to trimming and J lost 12 bases; unmatched junction nucleotides: 13. Germline V gene sequence: CDR1 LGHDT, CDR2 YNNKEL (reference sequence). The CDR3 consists of 15 residues. The CDR3 loop reads CASSPRATSGQGQFF. CDR3 in DNA: TGTGCCAGCAGCCCTAGAGCCACTAGCGGGCAGGGGCAGTTCTTC.

V gene TRBV5-4 combines with J gene TRBJ2-3; D ambiguous. CDR1 and CDR2 (germline): SGHNT, YYREEE (reference sequence). Trimming stripped 3 bases from V and 4 bases from J, with 12 bases between. This CDR3 has 14 amino acids. CDR3 sequence: CASSSASVPDTQYF. CDR3 bases: TGTGCCAGCAGCTCCGCGTCGGTCCCAGATACGCAGTATTTT.

This clone was detected only a few times. This chain joins TRBV14 and TRBJ2-4; D unresolved. This CDR3 has 13 amino acids. Germline-derived CDR1 and CDR2 are SGHDN and FVKESK. Trimming pared 4 bases from V and 0 bases from J, leaving 4 bases between. CDR3 nucleotides: TGTGCCAGCAGCCCTTTAGCCAAAAACATTCAGTACTTC. Translated, it gives CASSPLAKNIQYF. Complete variable domain (other parts from reference TRBV14 and TRBJ2-4): EAGVTQFPSHSVIEKGQTVTLRCDPISGHDNLYWYRRVMGKEIKFLLHFVKESKQDESGMPNNRFLAERTGGTYSTLKVQPAELEDSGVYFCASSPLAKNIQYFGAGTRLSVL.

This chain links TRBV6-5 with TRBJ2-5; 8 bases align to TRBD2. V was clipped by 7 bases and J by 2 bases; unmatched bases: 9. The CDR3 covers 15 residues. Germline CDR1 and CDR2: MNHEY and SVGAGI. The CDR3 DNA reads TGTGCCAGCAAGAAGTGGCGGGAGGAACAAGAGACCCAGTACTTC. Encoded protein: CASKKWREEQETQYF.

This sequence joins TRBV14 and TRBJ2-3; D uncertain. The germline V and J ends were trimmed by 4 bases and 4 bases, with 15 bases remaining between them. CDR1 SGHDN and CDR2 FVKESK come from the germline V gene. The CDR3 is 15 amino acids. Here the CDR3 reads CASSRSLLSSDTQYF. The CDR3 DNA follows: TGTGCCAGCAGCCGTAGTCTTTTGAGTTCAGATACGCAGTATTTT.

J is TRBJ1-4 and V is TRBV9; tentative D call: TRBD1 (6 bases). This CDR3 contains 16 residues. CDR1 and CDR2 from the germline V gene are SGDLS and YYNGEE. V lost 4 bases, J lost 0 bases, and 13 bases lay in between. The CDR3 reads CASSPGQQATNEKLFF. Here the CDR3 DNA reads TGTGCCAGCAGCCCAGGACAGCAAGCAACTAATGAAAAACTGTTTTTT.

In this sample, this clone turned up once. Other nucleotide sequences from this sample produce the same CDR3. This chain links TRBV6-5 with TRBJ2-5; D gene ambiguous. Between the trimmed V and J ends, which lost 6 bases and 1 base, there was a span of 6 bases. Per the germline V gene, CDR1 is MNHEY and CDR2 is SVGAGI. The CDR3 consists of 12 residues. CDR3 amino acids: CASRTAQETQYF. CDR3 coding DNA: TGTGCCAGCAGAACAGCCCAAGAGACCCAGTACTTC.

Regarding this clone: Different DNA sequences within this sample yield the same CDR3. The chain links TRBV12-3 or TRBV12-4 to TRBJ1-1; D remains ambiguous. The CDR3 has 13 amino acids. Between the trimmed V and J ends, which lost 2 bases and 1 base, there was a span of 5 bases. CDR3 in DNA: TGTGCCAGCAGTTTAACCGGGAACACTGAAGCTTTCTTT. Protein product: CASSLTGNTEAFF.

V usage is TRBV19 and J usage is TRBJ2-2, with 7 bases matching TRBD1. CDR3 length equals 16 residues. Germline trimming cut 5 bases from V and 4 bases from J; bases unmatched to any gene: 10. Germline V CDR1 and CDR2: LNHDA, SQIVND (reference sequence). CDR3 amino acids: CASSPRGQKVTGELFF. Here the CDR3 DNA reads TGTGCCAGTAGTCCGAGGGGACAGAAGGTCACCGGGGAGCTGTTTTTT.

The gene calls are TRBV13 and TRBJ1-2; no definite D call. Germline values: CDR1 PRHDT, CDR2 FYEKMQ (reference sequence). This CDR3 region has 12 residues. V lost 3 bases and J 8 bases, leaving 10 bases between the germline ends. CDR3 DNA: TGTGCCAGCAGCTTGGTACCTAAAGGCTACACCTTC. As protein: CASSLVPKGYTF.

With regard to this clone: Compared with germline, one end of the junction differs, possibly owing to a read error. The V and J genes are TRBV7-7 and TRBJ2-5; 9 nucleotides agree with TRBD2. The CDR3 length is 22 residues. Germline CDR1 and CDR2: SSHAT and FNYEAQ (reference sequence). The CDR3 sequence: CASSPAGIIYSGSRFYQETQYF. The CDR3 region has the DNA TGTGCTAGCAGCCCCGCTGGAATTATCTATAGCGGGAGTAGGTTTTACCAAGAGACCCAGTACTTC.

This chain uses TRBV11-3 with TRBJ2-1; D not resolved. The germline gives CDR1 SGHNT, CDR2 YENEEA. This CDR3 comprises 16 residues. V lost 5 bases and J 0 bases, leaving 14 bases between the germline ends. CDR3 amino acids: CASSPNPLPSYNEQFF. CDR3 sequence (DNA): TGTGCCAGCAGCCCTAATCCGCTACCCTCCTACAATGAGCAGTTCTTC.